This TCR beta chain was sequenced during a study of CD8 T cells in Susac syndrome. After extraction with the RNeasy kit, 0.5 to 1 ug of the RNA was reverse transcribed using random hexamers. TCRdb fed the immunoSEQ multiplex PCR reads into MiXCR, producing one record per CDR3 protein. The table shows roughly 150,000 distinct CDR3 sequences, with approximately 93% occurring only once. TEMRA cells were FACS-enriched, with CD8+ and CD4+ T cells isolated negatively. Germline assignment: CDR1 KGHSH and CDR2 LQKENI. This CDR3 region has 14 residues. Trimming pared 3 bases from V and 2 bases from J, leaving 11 bases between.

The sequencing input was CD8+ T cells from PBMCs. The clonotype was recovered from a human donor with multiple sclerosis. The V gene is TRBV18, the J gene TRBJ2-7, with no clear D. CDR3 sequence reads: CASSPSDLPYEQYF. CDR3 DNA: TGTGCCAGCTCACCCTCCGACTTGCCCTACGAGCAGTACTTC.